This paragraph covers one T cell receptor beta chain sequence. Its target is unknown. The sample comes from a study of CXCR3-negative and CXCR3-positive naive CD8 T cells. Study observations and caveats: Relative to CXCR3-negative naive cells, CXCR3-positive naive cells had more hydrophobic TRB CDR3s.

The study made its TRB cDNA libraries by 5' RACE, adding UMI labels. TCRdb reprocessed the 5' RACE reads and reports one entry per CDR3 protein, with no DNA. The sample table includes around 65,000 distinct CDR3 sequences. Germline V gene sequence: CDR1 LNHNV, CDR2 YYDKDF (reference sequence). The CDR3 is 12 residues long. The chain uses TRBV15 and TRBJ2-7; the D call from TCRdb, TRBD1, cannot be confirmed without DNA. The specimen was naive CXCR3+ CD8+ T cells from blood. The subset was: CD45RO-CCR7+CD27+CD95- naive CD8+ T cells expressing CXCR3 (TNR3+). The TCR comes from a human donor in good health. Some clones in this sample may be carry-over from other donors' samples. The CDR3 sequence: CATSLTYRDIYF.